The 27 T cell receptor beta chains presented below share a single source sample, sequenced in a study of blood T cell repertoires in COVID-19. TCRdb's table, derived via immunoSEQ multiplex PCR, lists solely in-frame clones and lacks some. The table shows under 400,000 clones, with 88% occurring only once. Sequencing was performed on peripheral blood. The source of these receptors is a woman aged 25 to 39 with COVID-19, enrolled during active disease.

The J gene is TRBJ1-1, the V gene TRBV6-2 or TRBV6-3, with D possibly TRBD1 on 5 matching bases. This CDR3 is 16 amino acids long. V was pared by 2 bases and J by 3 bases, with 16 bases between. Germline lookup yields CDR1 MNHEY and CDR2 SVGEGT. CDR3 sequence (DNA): TGTGCCAGCAGTTACGACAGCCTAAACGTCGACACTGAAGCTTTCTTT. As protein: CASSYDSLNVDTEAFF.

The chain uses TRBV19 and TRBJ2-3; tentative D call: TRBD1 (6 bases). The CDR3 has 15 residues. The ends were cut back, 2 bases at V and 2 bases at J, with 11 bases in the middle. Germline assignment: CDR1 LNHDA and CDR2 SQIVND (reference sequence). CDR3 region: CASSIRQELTDTQYF. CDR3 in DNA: TGTGCCAGTAGTATAAGACAGGAACTCACAGATACGCAGTATTTT. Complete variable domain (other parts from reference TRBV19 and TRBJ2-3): DGGITQSPKYLFRKEGQNVTLSCEQNLNHDAMYWYRQDPGQGLRLIYYSQIVNDFQKGDIAEGYSVSREKKESFPLTVTSAQKNPTAFYLCASSIRQELTDTQYFGPGTRLTVL.

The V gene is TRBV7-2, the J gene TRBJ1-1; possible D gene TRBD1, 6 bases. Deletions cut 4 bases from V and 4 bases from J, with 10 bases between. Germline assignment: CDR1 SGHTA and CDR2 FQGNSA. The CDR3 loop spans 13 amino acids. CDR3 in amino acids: CASSSQGSTEAFF. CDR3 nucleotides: TGTGCCAGCAGCTCACAGGGAAGCACTGAAGCTTTCTTT.

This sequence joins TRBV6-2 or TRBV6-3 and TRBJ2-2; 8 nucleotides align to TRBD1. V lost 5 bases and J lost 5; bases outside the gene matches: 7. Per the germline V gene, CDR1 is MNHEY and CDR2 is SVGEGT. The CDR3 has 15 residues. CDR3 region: CASSRTGSGTGELFF. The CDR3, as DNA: TGTGCCAGCAGTCGGACAGGGTCGGGTACCGGGGAGCTGTTTTTT.

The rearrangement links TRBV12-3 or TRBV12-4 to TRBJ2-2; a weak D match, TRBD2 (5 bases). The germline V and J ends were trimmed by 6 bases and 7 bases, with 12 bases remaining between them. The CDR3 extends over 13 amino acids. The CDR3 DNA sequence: TGTGCCAGCAGCCTGGTCGGGGACGGGGAGCTGTTTTTT. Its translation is CASSLVGDGELFF.

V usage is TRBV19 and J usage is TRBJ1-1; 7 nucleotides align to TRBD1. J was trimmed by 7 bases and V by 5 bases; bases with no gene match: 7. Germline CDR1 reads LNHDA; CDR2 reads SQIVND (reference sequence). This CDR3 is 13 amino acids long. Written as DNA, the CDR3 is TGTGCCAGTAGTCTACAGGGGTTTGATGAAGCTTTCTTT. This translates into CASSLQGFDEAFF.

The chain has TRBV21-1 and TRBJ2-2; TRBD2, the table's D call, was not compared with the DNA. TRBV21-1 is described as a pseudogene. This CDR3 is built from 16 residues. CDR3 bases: TGTGCCAGCAGCATCCTCGGGGGGAGAGGCACCGGGGAGCTGTTTTTT. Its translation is CASSILGGRGTGELFF.

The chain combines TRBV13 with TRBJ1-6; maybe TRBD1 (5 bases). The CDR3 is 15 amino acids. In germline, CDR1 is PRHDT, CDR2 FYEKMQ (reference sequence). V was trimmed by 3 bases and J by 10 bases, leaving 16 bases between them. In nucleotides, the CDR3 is TGTGCCAGCAGCTTTGGCCCGGGGGGAGAGTCACCCCTCCACTTT. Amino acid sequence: CASSFGPGGESPLHF.

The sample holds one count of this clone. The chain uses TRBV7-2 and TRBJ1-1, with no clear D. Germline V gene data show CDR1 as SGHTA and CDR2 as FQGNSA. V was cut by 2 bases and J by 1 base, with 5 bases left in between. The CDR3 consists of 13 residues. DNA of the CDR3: TGTGCCAGCAGCTTACGGAGGAACACTGAAGCTTTCTTT. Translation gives CASSLRRNTEAFF.

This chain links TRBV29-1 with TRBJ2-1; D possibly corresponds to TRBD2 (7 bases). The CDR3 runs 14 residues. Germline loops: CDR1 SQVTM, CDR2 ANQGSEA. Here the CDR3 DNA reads TGCGCCCTGGGGAGGGGGTATGTGTCGAATGAGCAGTTCTTC. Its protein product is CALGRGYVSNEQFF.

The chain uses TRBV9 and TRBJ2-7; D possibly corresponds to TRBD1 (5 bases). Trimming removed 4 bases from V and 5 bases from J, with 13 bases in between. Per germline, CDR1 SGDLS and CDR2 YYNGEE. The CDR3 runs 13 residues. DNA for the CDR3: TGTGCCAGCAGCCCAGGGATGGGAAACGAGCAGTACTTC. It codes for CASSPGMGNEQYF.

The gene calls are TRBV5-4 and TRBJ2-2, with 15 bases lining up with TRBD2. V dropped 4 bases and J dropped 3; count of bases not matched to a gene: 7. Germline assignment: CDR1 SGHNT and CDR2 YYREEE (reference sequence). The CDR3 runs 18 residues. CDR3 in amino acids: CASSLGTSGGRDTGELFF. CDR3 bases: TGTGCCAGCAGCCTTGGGACTAGCGGGGGGCGGGACACCGGGGAGCTGTTTTTT.

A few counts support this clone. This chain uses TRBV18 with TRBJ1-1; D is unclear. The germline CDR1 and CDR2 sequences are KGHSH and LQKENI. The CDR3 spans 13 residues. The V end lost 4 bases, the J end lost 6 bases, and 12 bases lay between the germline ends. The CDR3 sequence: CASSQPGSSEAFF. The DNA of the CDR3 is TGTGCCAGCTCACAACCCGGTAGCTCTGAAGCTTTCTTT.

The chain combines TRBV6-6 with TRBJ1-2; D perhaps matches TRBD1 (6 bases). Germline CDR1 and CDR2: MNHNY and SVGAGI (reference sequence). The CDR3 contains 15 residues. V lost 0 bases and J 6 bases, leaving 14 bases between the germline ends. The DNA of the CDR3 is TGTGCCAGCAGTTACTCGAACAGGGAATCCGATGGCTACACCTTC. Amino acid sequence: CASSYSNRESDGYTF.

This chain's CDR3 is CASSSLSQFSYNEQFF. The CDR3 DNA follows: TGTGCCAGCAGTTCCCTTAGCCAGTTCTCCTACAATGAGCAGTTCTTC. The genes are TRBV28 and TRBJ2-1; no clear D. The CDR3 is made up of 16 amino acids. The V end was cut by 4 bases, the J end by 0 bases, with 13 bases between. Germline V lookup: CDR1 MDHEN, CDR2 SYDVKM.

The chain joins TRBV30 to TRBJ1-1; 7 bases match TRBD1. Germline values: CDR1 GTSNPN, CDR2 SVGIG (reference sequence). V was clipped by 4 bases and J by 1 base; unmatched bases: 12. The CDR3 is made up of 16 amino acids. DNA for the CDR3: TGTGCCTGGAACAGGGGAACAGGTGGGAGGAACACTGAAGCTTTCTTT. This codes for CAWNRGTGGRNTEAFF.

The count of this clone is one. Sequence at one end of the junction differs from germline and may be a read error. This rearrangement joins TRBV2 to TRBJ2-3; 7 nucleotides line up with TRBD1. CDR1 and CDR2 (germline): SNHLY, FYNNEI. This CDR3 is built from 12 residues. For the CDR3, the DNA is TGTGCCAGCAGGATGAAGACTCAAGACAGGGTGTTT. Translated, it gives CASRMKTQDRVF. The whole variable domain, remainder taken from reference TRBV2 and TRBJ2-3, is EPEVTQTPSHQVTQMGQEVILRCVPISNHLYFYWYRQILGQKVEFLVSFYNNEISEKSEIFDDQFSVERPDGSNFTLKIRSTKLEDSAMYFCASRMKTQDRVFGPGTRLTVL.

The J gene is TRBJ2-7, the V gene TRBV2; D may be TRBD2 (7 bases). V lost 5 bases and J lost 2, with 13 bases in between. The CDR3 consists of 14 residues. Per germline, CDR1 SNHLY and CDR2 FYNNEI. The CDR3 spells CASSRGLAAYEQYV. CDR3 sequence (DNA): TGTGCCAGCAGTCGGGGGCTAGCGGCCTACGAGCAGTACGTC.

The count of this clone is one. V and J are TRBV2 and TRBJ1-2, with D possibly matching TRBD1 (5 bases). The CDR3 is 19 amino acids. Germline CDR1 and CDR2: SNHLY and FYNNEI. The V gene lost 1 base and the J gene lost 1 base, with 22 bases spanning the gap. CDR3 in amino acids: CASSEEMGTFVGGNYGYTF. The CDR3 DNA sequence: TGTGCCAGCAGTGAAGAAATGGGGACCTTCGTCGGGGGTAACTATGGCTACACCTTC.

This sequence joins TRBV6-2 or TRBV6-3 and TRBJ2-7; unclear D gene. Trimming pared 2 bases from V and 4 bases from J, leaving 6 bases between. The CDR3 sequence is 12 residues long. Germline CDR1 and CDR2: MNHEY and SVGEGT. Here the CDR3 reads CASSYTTYEQYF. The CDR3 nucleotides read TGTGCCAGCAGTTACACTACTTACGAGCAGTACTTC.

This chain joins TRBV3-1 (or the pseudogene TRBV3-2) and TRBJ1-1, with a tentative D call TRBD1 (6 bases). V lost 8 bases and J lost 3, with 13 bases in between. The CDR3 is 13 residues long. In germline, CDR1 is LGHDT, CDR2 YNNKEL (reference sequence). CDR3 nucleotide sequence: TGTGCCAGCGAGGGGGGGGCAGACACTGAAGCTTTCTTT. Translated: CASEGGADTEAFF.

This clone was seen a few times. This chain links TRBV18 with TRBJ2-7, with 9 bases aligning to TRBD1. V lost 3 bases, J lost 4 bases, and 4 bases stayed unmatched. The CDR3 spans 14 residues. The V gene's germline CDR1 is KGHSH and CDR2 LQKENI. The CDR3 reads CASSPGTGSYEQYV. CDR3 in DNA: TGTGCCAGCTCACCCGGGACAGGGTCGTACGAGCAGTACGTC.

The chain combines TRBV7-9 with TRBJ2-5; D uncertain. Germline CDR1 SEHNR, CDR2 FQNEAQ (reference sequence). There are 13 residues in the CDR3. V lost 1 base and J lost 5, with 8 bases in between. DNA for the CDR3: TGTGCCAGCAGCTTAGGTTACGGGGAGACCCAGTACTTC. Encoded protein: CASSLGYGETQYF.

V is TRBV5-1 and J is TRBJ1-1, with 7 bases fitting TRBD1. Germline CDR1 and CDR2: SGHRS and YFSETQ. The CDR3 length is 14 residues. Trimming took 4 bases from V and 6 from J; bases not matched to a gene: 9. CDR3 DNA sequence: TGCGCCAGCAGCGGAACAGGGGTAGGAGCTGAAGCTTTCTTT. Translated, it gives CASSGTGVGAEAFF.

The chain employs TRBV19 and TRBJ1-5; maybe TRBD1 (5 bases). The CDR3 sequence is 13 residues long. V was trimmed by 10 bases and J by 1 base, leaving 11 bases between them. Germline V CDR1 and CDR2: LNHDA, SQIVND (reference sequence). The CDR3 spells CATRQHSNQPQHF. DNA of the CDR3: TGTGCCACCAGACAGCACAGCAATCAGCCCCAGCATTTT.

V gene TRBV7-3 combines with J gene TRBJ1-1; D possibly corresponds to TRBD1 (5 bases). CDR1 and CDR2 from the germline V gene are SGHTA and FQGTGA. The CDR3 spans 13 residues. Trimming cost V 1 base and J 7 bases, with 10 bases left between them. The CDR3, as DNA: TGTGCCAGCAGCTTAATTATGGGGGGTGAAGCTTTCTTT. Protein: CASSLIMGGEAFF.

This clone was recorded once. This CDR3 reads CASSQGWGETQYF. The DNA of the CDR3 is TGTGCCAGCTCCCAGGGATGGGGAGAGACCCAGTACTTC. This rearrangement joins TRBV7-3 to TRBJ2-5; D perhaps matches TRBD1 (5 bases). With 8 bases removed from V and 4 bases from J, the gap between germline ends came to 14 bases. This CDR3 is built from 13 residues. Germline V gene data show CDR1 as SGHTA and CDR2 as FQGTGA.